A single sample is the source of the 13 T cell receptor beta chains below, sequenced in a study of PD-1 blockade in classical Hodgkin lymphoma. Exposure to brentuximab vedotin varied, and each patient had relapsed following autologous stem cell transplantation. Assay used: immunoSEQ multiplex PCR; TCRdb lists only in-frame clones, some missing. The sample consists of about 100,000 clones, roughly 88% of them appearing once. This sample comprised peripheral blood mononuclear cells (PBMCs), obtained at baseline. The source of these receptors is a human donor with classical Hodgkin lymphoma.

The rearrangement links TRBV19 to TRBJ2-7, with 8 bases lining up with TRBD2. This CDR3 has 15 amino acids. Germline-derived CDR1 and CDR2 are LNHDA and SQIVND (reference sequence). The V gene end was trimmed by 1 base and the J gene end by 6 bases; junction bases not matched to a gene: 8. The CDR3 DNA sequence: TGTGCCAGTAGTATAGGACCGGGAGGGCCCGTCGAGCAGTACTTC. Translating it yields CASSIGPGGPVEQYF.

This clone was seen a handful of times. The chain carries TRBV6-6 and TRBJ1-1; 7 nucleotides agree with TRBD1. V lost 6 bases to trimming and J lost 5 bases; unmatched junction nucleotides: 12. This CDR3 contains 15 residues. The germline CDR1 and CDR2 sequences are MNHNY and SVGAGI (reference sequence). CDR3 nucleotide sequence: TGTGCCAGCAGCAATACCGCCCCACAGGGGACTGAAGCTTTCTTT. Protein sequence: CASSNTAPQGTEAFF.

This chain links TRBV7-2 with TRBJ2-7; 10 bases fit TRBD1. This CDR3 has 14 residues. Germline loops: CDR1 SGHTA, CDR2 FQGNSA. Trimming removed 4 bases from V and 5 bases from J; junction bases left unmatched: 5. For the CDR3, the DNA is TGTGCCAGCAGCTCCCAGGGGACAGGGGACGAGCAGTACTTC. Amino acid sequence: CASSSQGTGDEQYF. The full variable domain, with the rest looked up from reference TRBV7-2 and TRBJ2-7, is GAGVSQSPSNKVTEKGKDVELRCDPISGHTALYWYRQSLGQGLEFLIYFQGNSAPDKSGLPSDRFSAERTGGSVSTLTIQRTQQEDSAVYLCASSSQGTGDEQYFGPGTRLTVT.

J is TRBJ2-7 and V is TRBV5-5, with D perhaps matching TRBD2 (5 bases). The CDR3 covers 15 residues. V was cut by 0 bases and J by 2 bases, with 12 bases left in between. Germline V gives CDR1 SGHKS, CDR2 YYEKEE (reference sequence). CDR3 amino acids: CASSLGLDGTYEQYF. The CDR3 DNA follows: TGTGCCAGCAGCTTGGGGCTCGACGGGACCTACGAGCAGTACTTC.

This clone was seen once. V is TRBV6-1 and J is TRBJ1-5; 8 nucleotides line up with TRBD1. Germline V lookup: CDR1 MNHNS, CDR2 SASEGT. The CDR3 covers 16 residues. Trimming took 2 bases from V and 7 from J; bases not matched to a gene: 10. The CDR3 protein is CASSEYRDRTNQPQHF. CDR3 DNA: TGTGCCAGCAGTGAATACCGGGACAGGACAAACCAGCCCCAGCATTTT.

The rearrangement uses TRBV7-2 and TRBJ2-1; no clear D. Germline lookup yields CDR1 SGHTA and CDR2 FQGNSA. V was cut by 5 bases and J by 8 bases, with 22 bases left in between. CDR3 length equals 16 residues. This CDR3 reads CASSPQPGLGGDEQFF. The CDR3 DNA sequence: TGTGCCAGCAGCCCGCAGCCCGGGTTGGGTGGGGATGAGCAGTTCTTC.

The chain employs TRBV5-1 and TRBJ2-5; 12 positions agree with TRBD2. Trimming took 4 bases from V and 5 from J; bases not matched to a gene: 9. CDR1 and CDR2 (germline): SGHRS, YFSETQ. This CDR3 contains 16 residues. The CDR3 sequence: CASSMETSGSRETQYF. The CDR3 coding sequence is TGCGCCAGCAGCATGGAGACTAGCGGGAGCAGGGAGACCCAGTACTTC. Based on the CDR3 plus reference TRBV5-1 and TRBJ2-5, the full variable domain is KAGVTQTPRYLIKTRGQQVTLSCSPISGHRSVSWYQQTPGQGLQFLFEYFSETQRNKGNFPGRFSGRQFSNSRSEMNVSTLELGDSALYLCASSMETSGSRETQYFGPGTRLLVL.

This chain links TRBV7-8 with TRBJ2-7, with 8 bases that match TRBD2. V lost 0 bases and J lost 2; bases outside the gene matches: 9. The germline gives CDR1 SGHVS, CDR2 FQNEAQ. The CDR3 consists of 17 residues. This CDR3 reads CASSLARRGLVTYEQYF. The CDR3 DNA is TGTGCCAGCAGCTTAGCTCGAAGGGGACTAGTAACCTACGAGCAGTACTTC.

V gene TRBV7-3 combines with J gene TRBJ1-2; 7 positions agree with TRBD1. J lost 4 bases, V lost 4 bases, and 6 bases had no gene match. The CDR3 is 14 amino acids. Per the germline V gene, CDR1 is SGHTA and CDR2 is FQGTGA. The DNA of the CDR3 is TGTGCCAGCAGCTCCGACAGGGCGGGCTATGGCTACACCTTC. Residues: CASSSDRAGYGYTF.

This sequence joins TRBV6-1 and TRBJ2-1; no reliable D call. Germline-derived CDR1 and CDR2 are MNHNS and SASEGT. CDR3 size: 13 residues. V lost 6 bases and J 4 bases, leaving 10 bases between the germline ends. The CDR3 DNA reads as TGTGCCAGCAGGAAAAGTCTTTACAATGAGCAGTTCTTC. It encodes CASRKSLYNEQFF.

The chain recombines TRBV10-3 with TRBJ2-7; D gene ambiguous. The CDR3 is made up of 13 amino acids. Germline-derived CDR1 and CDR2 are ENHRY and SYGVKD. Trimming took off 11 bases at V and 0 bases at J, with 14 bases between the two ends. The DNA for the CDR3 is TGTGCCCAACGGTCCGGAGACTCCTACGAGCAGTACTTC. It encodes CAQRSGDSYEQYF.

The genes are TRBV19 and TRBJ2-2; the D call may be TRBD1 or TRBD2 (6 bases each). The CDR3 runs to 20 residues. CDR1 and CDR2 (germline): LNHDA, SQIVND (reference sequence). V gave up 3 bases and J gave up 1 base, with 24 bases separating them. The CDR3 region is CASSISRGTLGGGNTGELFF. The CDR3 region has the DNA TGTGCCAGTAGTATTTCTAGGGGGACTCTCGGCGGAGGGAACACCGGGGAGCTGTTTTTT.

This chain connects TRBV19 to TRBJ2-2; 8 nucleotides line up with TRBD1. Germline assignment: CDR1 LNHDA and CDR2 SQIVND (reference sequence). The CDR3 has 12 amino acids. With V trimmed by 9 bases and J by 6 bases, 3 bases remained unmatched. CDR3 region: CASWTGSGELFF. For the CDR3, the DNA is TGTGCCAGCTGGACAGGGTCCGGGGAGCTGTTTTTT.